Following are 4 T cell receptor beta chains from one sample sequenced in a study of cytomegalovirus exposure and HLA in healthy donors. The primer mix had 60 Vbeta and 13 Jbeta primers. Using immunoSEQ multiplex PCR, the repertoire was profiled, and TCRdb retains in-frame clones only, with some absent. Its clone listing holds fewer than 150,000 clones. Sample: PBMCs. These receptors were collected from a man aged 40-50 years in good health and CMV-seronegative.

The chain carries TRBV5-6 and TRBJ2-7; 7 bases fit TRBD1. V gave up 4 bases and J gave up 2 bases; unmatched junction bases: 9. Germline CDR1 reads SGHDT; CDR2 reads YYEEEE. The CDR3 consists of 15 residues. The chain's CDR3 is CASSPLADRAYEQYF. The CDR3, as DNA: TGTGCCAGCAGCCCCTTGGCAGACAGGGCCTACGAGCAGTACTTC.

The rearrangement uses TRBV10-3 and TRBJ2-1, with a weak D call TRBD2 (6 bases). V lost 2 bases, J lost 0 bases, and 11 bases lay in between. Germline CDR1 and CDR2: ENHRY and SYGVKD. The CDR3 extends over 16 amino acids. The CDR3 region is CAISEVRGSSYNEQFF. The CDR3 nucleotides read TGTGCCATCAGTGAGGTCCGGGGGAGCTCCTACAATGAGCAGTTCTTC.

V usage is TRBV7-7 and J usage is TRBJ2-5; D not resolved. This CDR3 comprises 14 residues. Trimming stripped 5 bases from V and 5 bases from J, with 15 bases between. Germline assignment: CDR1 SSHAT and CDR2 FNYEAQ (reference sequence). In DNA form, the CDR3 reads TGTGCCAGCAGCCCCGGTCAGGCTTCCGAGACCCAGTACTTC. This encodes CASSPGQASETQYF. Full variable domain (rest looked up from reference TRBV7-7 and TRBJ2-5): GAGVSQSPRYKVTKRGQDVTLRCDPISSHATLYWYQQALGQGPEFLTYFNYEAQPDKSGLPSDRFSAERPEGSISTLTIQRTEQRDSAMYRCASSPGQASETQYFGPGTRLLVL.

J is TRBJ2-7 and V is TRBV20-1, with TRBD2 matching over 7 bases. The germline V gene encodes CDR1 DFQATT and CDR2 SNEGSKA (reference sequence). The trim removed 7 bases at V and 4 bases at J, leaving 1 base unmatched. The length of the CDR3 is 10 residues. In DNA, the CDR3 is TGCAGTGTCGGGGGGTACGAGCAGTACTTC. Its protein is CSVGGYEQYF.